This entry concerns a single T cell receptor (beta chain). Its matching antigen is unknown. The data originate from a study of lung T cells in sarcoidosis with Löfgren's syndrome. Study-level results: TRBV2 was the preferred pairing partner of TRAV12-1, with similar CDR3s. The most expanded V genes in Löfgren's patients were reportedly TRAV12-1 and TRBV2.

TCRdb re-analysed the reads in MiXCR, keeping a single row per CDR3 protein. The table shows more than 8,500 distinct CDR3 sequences, with just under 20% occurring only once. The CDR3 covers 16 residues. CDR1 and CDR2 from the germline V gene are MGHRA and YSYEKL. This TCR was sampled from a human donor with sarcoidosis (Löfgren's syndrome or another form), or a control subject (not recorded which). The rearrangement joins TRBV4-1 to TRBJ2-3; 7 bases agree with TRBD1. The J call may be wrong; the DNA end is better matched by TRBJ1-5. Sequencing used CD4+ T cells from bronchoalveolar lavage. The CDR3 sequence: CASSQEVGQITDTQHF. For the CDR3, the DNA is TGCGCCAGCAGCCAAGAGGTGGGACAGATCACAGATACGCAGCATTTT.